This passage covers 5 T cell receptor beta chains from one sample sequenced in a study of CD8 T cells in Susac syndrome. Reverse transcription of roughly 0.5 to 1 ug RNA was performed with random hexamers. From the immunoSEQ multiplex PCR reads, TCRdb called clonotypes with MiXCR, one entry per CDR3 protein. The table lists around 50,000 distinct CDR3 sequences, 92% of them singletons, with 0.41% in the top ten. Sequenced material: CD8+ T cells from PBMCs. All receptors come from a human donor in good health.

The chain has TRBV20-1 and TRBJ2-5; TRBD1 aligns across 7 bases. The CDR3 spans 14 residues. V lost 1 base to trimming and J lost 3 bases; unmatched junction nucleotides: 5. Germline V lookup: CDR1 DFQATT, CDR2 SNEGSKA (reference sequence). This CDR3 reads CSARVRDSKETQYF. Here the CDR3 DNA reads TGCAGTGCTAGAGTTCGGGACAGCAAAGAGACCCAGTACTTC.

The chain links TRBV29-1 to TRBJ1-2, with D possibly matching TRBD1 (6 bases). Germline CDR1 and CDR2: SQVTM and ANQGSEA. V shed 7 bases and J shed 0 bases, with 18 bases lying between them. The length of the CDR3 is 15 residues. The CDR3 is CSAITLDSSNYGYTF. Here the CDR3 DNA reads TGCAGCGCCATTACCTTGGACAGCTCTAACTATGGCTACACCTTC.

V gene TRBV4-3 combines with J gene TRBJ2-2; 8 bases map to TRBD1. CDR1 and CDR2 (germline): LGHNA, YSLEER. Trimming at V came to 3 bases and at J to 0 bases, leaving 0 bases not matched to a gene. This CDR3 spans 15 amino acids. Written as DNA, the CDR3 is TGCGCCAGCAGCCAGGACAGGGCGAACACCGGGGAGCTGTTTTTT. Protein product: CASSQDRANTGELFF.

CDR3 in DNA: TGTGCCAGCAAGCCGGGACTAGCGGGAGAAGGGACCTACAATGAGCAGTTCTTC. Residues: CASKPGLAGEGTYNEQFF. The chain links TRBV27 to TRBJ2-1, with 14 bases lining up with TRBD2. This CDR3 comprises 18 residues. The V and J ends lost 7 bases and 2 bases, in that order; junction bases with no gene match: 10. Germline-derived CDR1 and CDR2 are MNHEY and SMNVEV (reference sequence).

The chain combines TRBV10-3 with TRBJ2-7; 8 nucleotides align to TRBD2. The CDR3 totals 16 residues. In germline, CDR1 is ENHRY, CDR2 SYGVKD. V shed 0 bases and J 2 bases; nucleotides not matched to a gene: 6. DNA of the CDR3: TGTGCCATCAGTGAGTCCGGTGCGGGAGGTCCCTACGAGCAGTACTTC. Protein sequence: CAISESGAGGPYEQYF.